A single sample gave rise to the 13 T cell receptor beta chains below, sequenced in a study of blood T cell repertoires in COVID-19. Libraries were prepared by immunoSEQ multiplex PCR; TCRdb keeps only in-frame clonotypes and omits some of them. In the table there are 150,000 to 200,000 clones, approximately 84% of which are singletons. The sequencing sample was made of peripheral blood. The receptors come from a woman older than 75 with acute or convalescent COVID-19.

This clone qualifies as medium-sized. The chain recombines TRBV10-2 with TRBJ2-5; D is unclear. Trimming stripped 4 bases from V and 4 bases from J, with 4 bases between. CDR3 length: 11 residues. In germline, CDR1 is WSHSY, CDR2 SAAADI. CDR3 protein: CASSVGETQYF. In DNA form, the CDR3 reads TGCGCCAGCAGTGTCGGAGAGACCCAGTACTTC.

The chain links TRBV9 to TRBJ2-1, with 11 positions matching TRBD2. There are 16 residues in the CDR3. The junction had 4 bases not matched to a gene; V was cut back by 3 bases and J by 2 bases. Germline lookup yields CDR1 SGDLS and CDR2 YYNGEE. Here the CDR3 reads CASSAGGLAAYNEQFF. The DNA for the CDR3 is TGTGCCAGCAGCGCGGGGGGACTAGCGGCCTACAATGAGCAGTTCTTC.

The chain couples TRBV5-4 to TRBJ2-1; 9 bases match TRBD2. Germline CDR1 and CDR2: SGHNT and YYREEE (reference sequence). V gave up 4 bases and J gave up 0 bases; unmatched junction bases: 8. The CDR3 loop spans 17 amino acids. The CDR3 region is CASSPETGLASYNEQFF. The CDR3 DNA reads as TGTGCCAGCAGCCCCGAGACGGGACTAGCCTCCTACAATGAGCAGTTCTTC. The variable domain in full, completed from reference TRBV5-4 and TRBJ2-1, reads ETGVTQSPTHLIKTRGQQVTLRCSSQSGHNTVSWYQQALGQGPQFIFQYYREEENGRGNFPPRFSGLQFPNYSSELNVNALELDDSALYLCASSPETGLASYNEQFFGPGTRLTVL.

This clone has a handful of counts. This chain links TRBV7-9 with TRBJ2-7; 12 nucleotides line up with TRBD2. Trimming cost V 3 bases and J 3 bases; bases outside gene matches: 12. Germline V lookup: CDR1 SEHNR, CDR2 FQNEAQ (reference sequence). The CDR3 covers 18 residues. CDR3 sequence: CASSLRTSGVPRDYEQYF. The CDR3 region has the DNA TGTGCCAGCAGCTTGCGGACTAGCGGGGTGCCGCGGGACTACGAGCAGTACTTC.

The CDR3 bases are TGCAGCGTCACCCGGGACAGGGGATCTTACGAGCAGTACTTC. Encoded protein: CSVTRDRGSYEQYF. This rearrangement joins TRBV29-1 to TRBJ2-7; 10 positions agree with TRBD1. The V gene end was trimmed by 6 bases and the J gene end by 4 bases; junction bases not matched to a gene: 9. Looked up from germline, CDR1 is SQVTM and CDR2 is ANQGSEA. The CDR3 has 14 residues.

The J gene is TRBJ2-1, the V gene TRBV10-2; 10 bases map to TRBD2. V lost 7 bases, J lost 0 bases, and 9 bases stayed unmatched. Germline V gene data show CDR1 as WSHSY and CDR2 as SAAADI. The CDR3 contains 17 residues. CDR3 residues: CASTGIAGGLSYNEQFF. The CDR3 DNA sequence: TGCGCCAGCACCGGGATAGCGGGAGGCCTCTCCTACAATGAGCAGTTCTTC.

This sequence joins TRBV12-3 or TRBV12-4 and TRBJ1-6, with D unclear. The V gene lost 3 bases and the J gene lost 10 bases, with 7 bases spanning the gap. CDR3 length: 12 amino acids. The CDR3 loop reads CASSFPRSPLHF. For the CDR3, the DNA is TGTGCCAGCAGTTTCCCGCGATCACCCCTCCACTTT.

The chain carries TRBV19 and TRBJ1-5, with D uncertain. V shed 0 bases and J shed 4 bases, with 7 bases lying between them. This CDR3 region has 14 residues. Per germline, CDR1 LNHDA and CDR2 SQIVND (reference sequence). The CDR3 nucleotides are TGTGCCAGTAGTATAGAGAGGGAAAATCAGCCCCAGCATTTT. This codes for CASSIERENQPQHF. The full variable domain, with the rest looked up from reference TRBV19 and TRBJ1-5, is DGGITQSPKYLFRKEGQNVTLSCEQNLNHDAMYWYRQDPGQGLRLIYYSQIVNDFQKGDIAEGYSVSREKKESFPLTVTSAQKNPTAFYLCASSIERENQPQHFGDGTRLSIL.

The V gene is TRBV9, the J gene TRBJ1-2; 8 nucleotides line up with TRBD1. Germline loops: CDR1 SGDLS, CDR2 YYNGEE. Trimming at V came to 2 bases and at J to 5 bases, leaving 11 bases not matched to a gene. There are 16 residues in the CDR3. CDR3 sequence: CASSVDREDIFYGYTF. CDR3 nucleotide sequence: TGTGCCAGCAGCGTGGACAGGGAGGATATCTTTTATGGCTACACCTTC.

This chain links TRBV7-2 with TRBJ1-2; the D gene is possibly TRBD1 (6 bases). CDR1 and CDR2 (germline): SGHTA, FQGNSA. Trimming took off 3 bases at V and 3 bases at J, with 8 bases between the two ends. The CDR3 has 13 amino acids. The CDR3 nucleotides are TGTGCCAGCAGCTTGACAGGATACTATGGCTACACCTTC. Protein product: CASSLTGYYGYTF.

This clone was observed a few times. The rearrangement joins TRBV2 to TRBJ2-7; TRBD1 matches 7 bases. The CDR3 runs to 14 residues. The junction had 7 bases not matched to a gene; V was cut back by 6 bases and J by 2 bases. Germline assignment: CDR1 SNHLY and CDR2 FYNNEI. This chain's CDR3 is CASRVTGVAYEQYF. The CDR3 coding sequence is TGTGCCAGCAGAGTAACAGGGGTAGCCTACGAGCAGTACTTC.

The CDR3 DNA follows: TGCGCCAGCAGCCAACTAGCGGGAGGGAACACCGGGGAGCTGTTTTTT. Translating gives CASSQLAGGNTGELFF. V and J are TRBV4-3 and TRBJ2-2; 11 nucleotides line up with TRBD2. Per the germline V gene, CDR1 is LGHNA and CDR2 is YSLEER. The CDR3 sequence is 16 residues long. V shed 2 bases and J 1 base; nucleotides not matched to a gene: 0.

The chain combines TRBV10-2 with TRBJ1-4; 8 nucleotides match TRBD1. After removal of 8 bases from V and 7 bases from J, the junction contained 6 bases not matched to a gene. Germline CDR1 WSHSY, CDR2 SAAADI. The CDR3 has 13 amino acids. The CDR3 is CASLGTGSEKLFF. The CDR3 DNA sequence: TGCGCCAGCTTAGGGACAGGCAGTGAAAAACTGTTTTTT.